This is a list of T cell receptor beta chains from one sample in a study of blood T cells in healthy people across ages. TCRdb ran MiXCR on the 5' RACE reads and lists one entry per CDR3 protein. The sample includes over 700,000 distinct CDR3 sequences, roughly 50% of them seen just once. The specimen was blood. Receptors originate from a man of 80 years or more in good health. The CDR3 runs from the conserved cysteine through the conserved F or W. The D gene is left open where the match is weak. Not every row has a clone size; where given, it reads once, few, many or a size class.

V gene	J gene	D gene	clone size	CDR3 DNA	CDR3 protein
TRBV20-1	TRBJ2-4	.	.	TGCAGTGCCCCCTCCCGGGGCGCTGGACTTACCTTAGCCAAAAACATTCAGTACTTC	CSAPSRGAGLTLAKNIQYF
TRBV11-2	TRBJ2-4	TRBD1	.	TGTGCCAGCAGCTTTCCGGGACAGGGGGCGAAAGAGCAGTACTTC	CASSFPGQGAKEQYF
TRBV6-5	TRBJ1-3	.	.	TGTGCCAGCAGTTACGTTCAGGGGTCTGGAAACACCATATATTTT	CASSYVQGSGNTIYF
TRBV27	TRBJ2-3	TRBD1	.	TGTGCCAGCAGTTGCCGGACAGGGACCACAGATACGCAGTATTTT	CASSCRTGTTDTQYF
TRBV12-3/TRBV12-4	TRBJ2-7	TRBD1	.	TGTGCCAGCAGTACCGGGACAGGGTTATCCGAGCAGTACTTC	CASSTGTGLSEQYF
TRBV3-1	TRBJ2-7	.	.	TGTGCCAGCAGCCAAGGAACGAACGAGCAGTACTTC	CASSQGTNEQYF
TRBV24-1	TRBJ2-2	.	.	TGTGCCACCAGTGAGGCACAGTATCAGGAGGAGCTGTTTTTT	CATSEAQYQEELFF
TRBV30	TRBJ2-7	.	.	TGTGCCTGGAGTTCCGGGAACTACGAGCAGTACTTC	CAWSSGNYEQYF
TRBV9	TRBJ2-7	TRBD2	once	TGTGCCAGCAGCGTAGGAGTAGCGGGGGCCTACGAGCAGTACTTC	CASSVGVAGAYEQYF
TRBV12-3/TRBV12-4	TRBJ2-3	.	.	TGTGCCAGCAGCCTTAGCCCGCGATACGCGTATTTT	CASSLSPRYAYF
TRBV6-6	TRBJ1-1	TRBD1	few	TGTGCCAGCAGTAATCCCGGGACAGGGATATTCACTGAAGCTTTCTTT	CASSNPGTGIFTEAFF
TRBV28	TRBJ2-3	TRBD2	few	TGTGCCAGCAGTGTCAGCGGGAGAGAGATCGGGGCAGATACGCAGTATTTT	CASSVSGREIGADTQYF
TRBV20-1	TRBJ2-3	.	.	TGCAGTGCTCCAAATCCGAGAAAGGGCGTAACAGATACGCAGTATTTT	CSAPNPRKGVTDTQYF
TRBV5-1	TRBJ1-5	.	.	TGCGCCAGCAGCTTGGGGGGCACGGTTAGCAATCAGCCCCAGCATTTT	CASSLGGTVSNQPQHF
TRBV27	TRBJ2-2	TRBD1	once	TGTGCCAGCAGTCTCCGACAGGGCTATAACGGGGAGCTGTTTTTT	CASSLRQGYNGELFF
TRBV4-1	TRBJ2-7	.	once	TGCGCCAGCAGACGTACCCCCGCAGGGTATTACGAGCAGTACTTC	CASRRTPAGYYEQYF
TRBV5-1	TRBJ2-3	TRBD2	.	TGCGGCAGCAGCTCGACTAGCGGGAGCCCTGGGGGCACAGATACGCAGTATTTT	CGSSSTSGSPGGTDTQYF
TRBV7-2	TRBJ2-2	.	many	TGTGCCAGCAGCTTAAACACCGGGGAGCTGTTTTTT	CASSLNTGELFF
TRBV20-1	TRBJ2-7	TRBD1	few	TGCAGTGCGGAACCGGCGACAGGGGACTACGAGCAGTACTTC	CSAEPATGDYEQYF
TRBV29-1	TRBJ2-3	TRBD2	few	TGCAGCGTTGGACTAGCGACCACAGATACGCAGTATTTT	CSVGLATTDTQYF
TRBV27	TRBJ2-5	.	.	TGTGCCAGCATGCCCATTGGTCAAGAGACCCAGTACTTC	CASMPIGQETQYF
TRBV5-5	TRBJ1-1	.	.	TGTGCCAGCAGCTTGGACGGGATGACTGAAGCTTTCTTT	CASSLDGMTEAFF
TRBV2	TRBJ1-2	.	.	TGTGCCAGCAGTGAAGGGGTATGGAGGGAACGACATACTAACTATGGCTACACCTTC	CASSEGVWRERHTNYGYTF
TRBV6-5	TRBJ2-1	.	.	TGTGCCAGCAGGGTGGCGGGAAGCTACAATGAGCAGTTCTTC	CASRVAGSYNEQFF
TRBV25-1	TRBJ2-7	.	.	TGTGCCAGCAGTCCGGGGAAGGGCTACGAGCAGTACTTC	CASSPGKGYEQYF
TRBV3-1	TRBJ2-3	.	.	TGTGCCAGCAGCCAAGATCTTGAAGGATACGCGTATTTT	CASSQDLEGYAYF
TRBV10-2	TRBJ2-7	.	.	TGCGCCAGCAGGGGACTGGGACCATCCTACGAGCAGTACTTC	CASRGLGPSYEQYF
TRBV20-1	TRBJ1-5	TRBD1	once	TGCAGTGCCCCGGTCGGGGCAGGGGGTAGATTTCAGCCCCAGCATTTT	CSAPVGAGGRFQPQHF
TRBV5-5	TRBJ1-5	.	.	TGTGCCAGCAGCCCAGAGGGGGGGTGGGGCAATCAGCCCCAGCATTTT	CASSPEGGWGNQPQHF
TRBV9	TRBJ2-7	TRBD1	many	TGTGCCAGCAGCCCACTACAGGGGGTATCCTACGAGCAGTACTTC	CASSPLQGVSYEQYF
TRBV7-3	TRBJ2-7	TRBD2	.	TGTGCCAGCAGCGTTGGGGGGGGATCAAGCTCCTACAATGAGCAGTACTTC	CASSVGGGSSSYNEQYF
TRBV7-2	TRBJ2-5	TRBD2	.	TGTGCCAGCAGCTTAGTCCTAGCGGGGGGGTTGGGCCAAGAGACCCAGTACTTC	CASSLVLAGGLGQETQYF
TRBV10-3	TRBJ2-7	.	.	TGTGCCATCACCTTAGGACAGACCTACGAGCAGTACTTC	CAITLGQTYEQYF
TRBV9	TRBJ2-7	.	once	TGTGCCAGCAGCGTAGATCAGGGGATTGGCTACGAGCAGTACTTC	CASSVDQGIGYEQYF
TRBV20-1	TRBJ2-5	.	.	TGCAGTGCCATCAGCCAAGAGACCCAGTACTTC	CSAISQETQYF
TRBV10-3	TRBJ2-1	TRBD2	.	TGTGCCATCAGGGATGGGACTAGCGGGACCTACAATGAGCAGTTCTTC	CAIRDGTSGTYNEQFF
TRBV20-1	TRBJ1-4	TRBD1	many	TGCAGTGCTGCTCCGGGACAGGGGAAGGGATTATGGGAAAAACTGTTTTTT	CSAAPGQGKGLWEKLFF
TRBV27	TRBJ2-5	TRBD1	few	TGTGCCAGCAGTTCCTGGACAGGGTACCAAGAGACCCAGTACTTC	CASSSWTGYQETQYF
TRBV24-1	TRBJ2-3	TRBD1	.	TGTGCCACCTCGGACAGGGGGAACACAGATACGCAGTATTTT	CATSDRGNTDTQYF
TRBV14	TRBJ2-1	.	few	TGTGCCAGCAGCCAAGATACTAGCCCGCGGCCCTACAATGAGCAGTTCTTC	CASSQDTSPRPYNEQFF
TRBV24-1	TRBJ1-2	.	once	TGTGCCACCAGTTACCTGGCGAGCGGGGGCCTTTATGGCTACACCTTC	CATSYLASGGLYGYTF
TRBV5-1	TRBJ2-7	.	few	TGCGCCAGCAGCTTGGATGTGGTTTACGAGCAGTACTTC	CASSLDVVYEQYF
TRBV20-1	TRBJ1-2	TRBD1	.	TGCAGTGCTAGCCAAACCGGGACAGCCTATGGCTACACCTTC	CSASQTGTAYGYTF
TRBV29-1	TRBJ2-3	.	.	TGCAGCGGAGGGGGGGTTTGGTTCAGAGACGCGTATTTT	CSGGGVWFRDAYF
TRBV2	TRBJ2-3	TRBD2	.	TGTGCCAGCAGTTCATCCCCGTTAGCGGGATTGTACAGAGACGCGTATTTT	CASSSSPLAGLYRDAYF
TRBV29-1	TRBJ2-2	.	few	TGCAGCGTGGCCGGGGCGGAGAACACCGGGGAGCTGTTTTTT	CSVAGAENTGELFF